These 24 T cell receptor beta chains originate from one sample sequenced in a study of blood T cell repertoires in COVID-19. Using immunoSEQ multiplex PCR, the repertoire was profiled, and TCRdb retains in-frame clones only, with some absent. The sample includes some 200,000 clones, around 86% seen only once; the top ten take approximately 5.6%. Input material: peripheral blood. The receptors derive from a woman in her 70s with COVID-19, enrolled during active disease.

The chain carries TRBV5-1 and TRBJ2-1, with 8 positions matching TRBD2. The CDR3 sequence is 15 residues long. Germline CDR1 reads SGHRS; CDR2 reads YFSETQ. After removal of 0 bases from V and 9 bases from J, the junction contained 8 bases not matched to a gene. CDR3 sequence (DNA): TGCGCCAGCAGCTTGGCAGCGGGAGACGTCAGTGAGCAGTTCTTC. Translating gives CASSLAAGDVSEQFF.

This clone was seen a single time. The chain joins TRBV28 to TRBJ2-3; 10 positions match TRBD2. V was pared by 8 bases and J by 3 bases, with 8 bases of the junction left unmatched. The CDR3 has 15 residues. Germline CDR1 and CDR2: MDHEN and SYDVKM. CDR3 protein: CASPPASGRTDTQYF. In nucleotides, the CDR3 is TGTGCCAGCCCGCCGGCTAGCGGGAGAACAGATACGCAGTATTTT.

The genes are TRBV6-6 and TRBJ2-5; the match to TRBD2 covers 7 bases. The CDR3 extends over 16 amino acids. Trimming at V came to 4 bases and at J to 5 bases, leaving 13 bases not matched to a gene. CDR1 and CDR2 (germline): MNHNY, SVGAGI (reference sequence). CDR3 sequence (DNA): TGTGCCAGCAGTTCGTCCGGGACTAAGGTCGGGGAGACCCAGTACTTC. It specifies CASSSSGTKVGETQYF.

This rearrangement joins TRBV4-1 to TRBJ2-3, with 14 bases lining up with TRBD2. The CDR3 extends over 18 amino acids. Losses at the gene ends were 0 bases for V and 5 bases for J; bases not matched to a gene: 7. Germline V gene data show CDR1 as MGHRA and CDR2 as YSYEKL. CDR3 amino acids: CASSQETSGRDSRDTQYF. The CDR3 DNA reads TGCGCCAGCAGCCAAGAGACTAGCGGGAGGGATTCTAGAGATACGCAGTATTTT.

This chain joins TRBV6-5 and TRBJ2-5; D gene uncertain. Trimming shortened V by 0 bases and J by 1 base, and 12 bases separated the two germline ends. The CDR3 is made up of 16 amino acids. The germline V gene encodes CDR1 MNHEY and CDR2 SVGAGI. CDR3 protein: CASSYSRRNGQETQYF. Here the CDR3 DNA reads TGTGCCAGCAGTTACTCGAGGCGTAACGGCCAAGAGACCCAGTACTTC.

This clone was picked up one time. J is TRBJ2-6 and V is TRBV29-1; TRBD1 matches 7 bases. There are 13 residues in the CDR3. Germline assignment: CDR1 SQVTM and CDR2 ANQGSEA. Trimming took 6 bases from V and 4 from J; bases not matched to a gene: 3. CDR3 DNA: TGCAGCGTGACAGGGACCGGGGCCAACGTCCTGACTTTC. This sequence encodes CSVTGTGANVLTF.

The V call is TRBV14, the J call TRBJ1-3; D is undetermined. Trimming left V 4 bases short and J 0 bases short, with 13 bases between. Looked up from germline, CDR1 is SGHDN and CDR2 is FVKESK. CDR3 length: 16 residues. The CDR3 region has the DNA TGTGCCAGCAGCCCTGGACTCCTCAGCTCTGGAAACACCATATATTTT. Translating gives CASSPGLLSSGNTIYF.

The chain carries TRBV28 and TRBJ2-4; tentative D call: TRBD1 (5 bases). Looked up from germline, CDR1 is MDHEN and CDR2 is SYDVKM. The length of the CDR3 is 13 residues. The germline V and J ends were trimmed by 2 bases and 9 bases, with 11 bases remaining between them. The DNA of the CDR3 is TGTGCCAGCAGTTTACGATCTAGGGGCATTCAGTACTTC. Its translation: CASSLRSRGIQYF.

The chain is built from TRBV15 and TRBJ1-2; tentatively, D is TRBD1 (5 bases). Germline values: CDR1 LNHNV, CDR2 YYDKDF (reference sequence). Trimming shortened V by 3 bases and J by 7 bases, and 12 bases separated the two germline ends. This CDR3 has 13 residues. CDR3 loop: CATSSGGALGYTF. CDR3 DNA sequence: TGTGCCACCAGCAGTGGAGGGGCGCTTGGCTACACCTTC.

The V gene is TRBV3-1 (or the pseudogene TRBV3-2), the J gene TRBJ1-6, with D uncertain. CDR3 length equals 12 residues. Trimming left V 6 bases short and J 7 bases short, with 7 bases between. Germline values: CDR1 LGHDT, CDR2 YNNKEL (reference sequence). DNA of the CDR3: TGTGCCAGCAGGGTCAGAAATTCACCCCTCCACTTT. Protein: CASRVRNSPLHF.

A single count supports this clone. The chain combines TRBV7-2 with TRBJ2-1; TRBD2 matches at 11 bases. The CDR3 runs 17 residues. From germline, CDR1 is SGHTA and CDR2 FQGNSA. The junction had 11 bases not matched to a gene; V was cut back by 2 bases and J by 8 bases. Here the CDR3 reads CASSLRGVTSGSDEQFF. CDR3 nucleotides: TGTGCCAGCAGCTTAAGGGGGGTCACTAGCGGGAGCGATGAGCAGTTCTTC.

The chain has TRBV28 and TRBJ2-2; D possibly corresponds to TRBD1 (5 bases). V shed 6 bases and J shed 4 bases, with 15 bases lying between them. This CDR3 spans 15 amino acids. Per the germline V gene, CDR1 is MDHEN and CDR2 is SYDVKM. CDR3 coding DNA: TGTGCCAGCAGCTCCCCAGGGCTGGGCACCGGGGAGCTGTTTTTT. This gives the protein CASSSPGLGTGELFF. Filled out from reference TRBV28 and TRBJ2-2, the complete variable domain reads DVKVTQSSRYLVKRTGEKVFLECVQDMDHENMFWYRQDPGLGLRLIYFSYDVKMKEKGDIPEGYSVSREKKERFSLILESASTNQTSMYLCASSSPGLGTGELFFGEGSRLTVL.

The chain carries TRBV28 and TRBJ2-4; 8 bases are a match to TRBD1. Trimming took 4 bases from V and 5 from J; bases not matched to a gene: 7. This CDR3 is 15 amino acids long. CDR1 and CDR2 from the germline V gene are MDHEN and SYDVKM. The CDR3 bases are TGTGCCAGCAGTTCCACCTCGACAGGGGAAAACATTCAGTACTTC. It yields the protein CASSSTSTGENIQYF.

In regard to this clone: Other DNA sequences within the sample encode an identical CDR3. V and J are TRBV5-4 and TRBJ2-3; D not resolved. The CDR3 is 13 amino acids. Germline CDR1 reads SGHNT; CDR2 reads YYREEE (reference sequence). Trimming left V 0 bases short and J 1 base short, with 3 bases between. The CDR3 nucleotides are TGTGCCAGCAGCTTGGCTGGCACAGATACGCAGTATTTT. Translating gives CASSLAGTDTQYF.

The chain joins TRBV29-1 to TRBJ1-4; 7 bases map to TRBD1. Germline CDR1 reads SQVTM; CDR2 reads ANQGSEA. V shed 7 bases and J 2 bases; nucleotides not matched to a gene: 4. This CDR3 has 13 amino acids. CDR3 residues: CSGKGATNEKLFF. The CDR3 DNA reads TGCAGCGGAAAGGGGGCGACTAATGAAAAACTGTTTTTT.

The chain has TRBV5-1 and TRBJ1-1, with TRBD1 identical over 7 bases. This CDR3 contains 15 residues. Germline-derived CDR1 and CDR2 are SGHRS and YFSETQ. The V and J ends lost 6 bases and 3 bases, in that order; junction bases with no gene match: 11. For the CDR3, the DNA is TGCGCCAGCACCCAAATGACAGGGTGGGACACTGAAGCTTTCTTT. Its protein product is CASTQMTGWDTEAFF.

The V gene is TRBV6-6, the J gene TRBJ1-3, with a weak D call TRBD1 (6 bases). The CDR3 length is 15 residues. The V gene lost 4 bases and the J gene lost 4 bases, with 14 bases spanning the gap. Germline CDR1 MNHNY, CDR2 SVGAGI (reference sequence). DNA of the CDR3: TGTGCCAGCAGTTTTCTACAGGGATACGGAAACACCATATATTTT. Protein: CASSFLQGYGNTIYF.

The CDR3: CASSKAGVGDGYTF. CDR3 bases: TGTGCCAGCAGCAAAGCAGGGGTTGGCGATGGCTACACCTTC. J is TRBJ1-2 and V is TRBV21-1; the table's D call, TRBD1, was not checked against the DNA. TRBV21-1 is reported as a pseudogene. This CDR3 spans 14 amino acids.

The V and J genes are TRBV2 and TRBJ1-1; the D gene is possibly TRBD1 (5 bases). Trimming removed 5 bases at V and 5 bases at J, with 15 bases between. The CDR3 is 14 residues long. Per germline, CDR1 SNHLY and CDR2 FYNNEI. CDR3 residues: CASSSGADRTEAFF. CDR3 nucleotides: TGTGCCAGCAGTAGTGGGGCGGATAGGACTGAAGCTTTCTTT. The whole variable domain, remainder taken from reference TRBV2 and TRBJ1-1, is EPEVTQTPSHQVTQMGQEVILRCVPISNHLYFYWYRQILGQKVEFLVSFYNNEISEKSEIFDDQFSVERPDGSNFTLKIRSTKLEDSAMYFCASSSGADRTEAFFGQGTRLTVV.

This sequence joins TRBV15 and TRBJ2-6; no clear D. Trimming took 1 base from V and 5 from J, leaving 9 bases between them. CDR3 length: 15 residues. CDR1 is LNHNV and CDR2 is YYDKDF in the germline V gene (reference sequence). CDR3 protein: CATSRAEVWANVLTF. The DNA for the CDR3 is TGTGCCACCAGCAGAGCTGAGGTTTGGGCCAACGTCCTGACTTTC.

Only one count was recorded for this clone. The chain employs TRBV29-1 and TRBJ1-4, with D possibly being TRBD1 (6 bases). The length of the CDR3 is 12 residues. Trimming pared 6 bases from V and 7 bases from J, leaving 12 bases between. CDR1 and CDR2 (germline): SQVTM, ANQGSEA. The DNA for the CDR3 is TGCAGCGTCTACAGGGAGGGTGAAAAACTGTTTTTT. Translated, it gives CSVYREGEKLFF.

The chain uses TRBV28 and TRBJ1-2; TRBD1 agrees at 10 bases. The germline gives CDR1 MDHEN, CDR2 SYDVKM. Germline trimming cut 5 bases from V and 7 bases from J; bases unmatched to any gene: 4. This CDR3 is built from 13 residues. CDR3: CASSGGTGVGYTF. CDR3 nucleotides: TGTGCCAGCAGTGGGGGGACAGGGGTTGGCTACACCTTC.

The chain couples TRBV29-1 to TRBJ1-1; no firm D call. Trimming shortened V by 5 bases and J by 3 bases, and 7 bases separated the two germline ends. The germline CDR1 and CDR2 sequences are SQVTM and ANQGSEA. The CDR3 loop spans 11 amino acids. The CDR3 DNA follows: TGCAGCGTTACCCCGGACACTGAAGCTTTCTTT. The encoded protein is CSVTPDTEAFF.

This chain links TRBV24-1 with TRBJ2-1; 10 positions match TRBD2. Germline lookup yields CDR1 KGHDR and CDR2 SFDVKD. The trim removed 4 bases at V and 4 bases at J, leaving 9 bases unmatched. The CDR3 loop spans 17 amino acids. In DNA, the CDR3 is TGTGCCACCAGTGACCTTGGGGGGACTAGCGAATACAATGAGCAGTTCTTC. It is translated as CATSDLGGTSEYNEQFF.